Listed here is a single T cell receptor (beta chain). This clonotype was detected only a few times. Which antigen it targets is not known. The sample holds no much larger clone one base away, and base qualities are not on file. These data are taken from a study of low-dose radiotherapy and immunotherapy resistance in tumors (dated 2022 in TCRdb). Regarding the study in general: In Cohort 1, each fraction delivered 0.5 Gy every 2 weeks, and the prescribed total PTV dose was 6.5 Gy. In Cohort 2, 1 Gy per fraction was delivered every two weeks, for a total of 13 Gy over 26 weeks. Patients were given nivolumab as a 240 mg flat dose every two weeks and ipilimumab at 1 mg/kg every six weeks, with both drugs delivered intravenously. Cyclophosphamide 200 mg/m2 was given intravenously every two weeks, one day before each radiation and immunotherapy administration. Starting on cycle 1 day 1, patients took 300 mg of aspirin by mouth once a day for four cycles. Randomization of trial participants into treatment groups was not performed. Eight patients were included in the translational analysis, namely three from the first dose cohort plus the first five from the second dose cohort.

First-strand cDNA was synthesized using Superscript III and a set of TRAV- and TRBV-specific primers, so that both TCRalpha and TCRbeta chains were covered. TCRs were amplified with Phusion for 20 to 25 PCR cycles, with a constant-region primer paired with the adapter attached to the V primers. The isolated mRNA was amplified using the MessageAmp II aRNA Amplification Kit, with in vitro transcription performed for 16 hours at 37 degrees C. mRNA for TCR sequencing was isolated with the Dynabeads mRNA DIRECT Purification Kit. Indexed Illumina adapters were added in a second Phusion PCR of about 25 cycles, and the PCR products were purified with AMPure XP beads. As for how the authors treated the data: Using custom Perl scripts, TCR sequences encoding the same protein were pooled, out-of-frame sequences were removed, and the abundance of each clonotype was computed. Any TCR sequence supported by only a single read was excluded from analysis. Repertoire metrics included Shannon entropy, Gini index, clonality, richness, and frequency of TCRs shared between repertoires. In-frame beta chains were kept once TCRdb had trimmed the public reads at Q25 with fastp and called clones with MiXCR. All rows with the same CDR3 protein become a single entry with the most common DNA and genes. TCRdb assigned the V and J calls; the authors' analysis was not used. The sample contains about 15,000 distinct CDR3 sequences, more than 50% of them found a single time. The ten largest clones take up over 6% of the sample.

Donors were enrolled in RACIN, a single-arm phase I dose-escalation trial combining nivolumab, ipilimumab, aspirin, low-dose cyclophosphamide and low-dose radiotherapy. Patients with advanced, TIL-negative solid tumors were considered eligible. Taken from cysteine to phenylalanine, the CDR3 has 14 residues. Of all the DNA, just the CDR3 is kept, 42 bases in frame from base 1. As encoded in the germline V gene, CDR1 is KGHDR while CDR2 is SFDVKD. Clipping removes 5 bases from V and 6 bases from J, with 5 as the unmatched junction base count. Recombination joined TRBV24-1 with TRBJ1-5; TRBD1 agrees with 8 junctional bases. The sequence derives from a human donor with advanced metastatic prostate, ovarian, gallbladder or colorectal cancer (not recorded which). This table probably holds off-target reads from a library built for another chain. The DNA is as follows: TGTGCCACCAGTGGTAAGACAGGGGCTCAGCCCCAGCATTTT. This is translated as CATSGKTGAQPQHF.